This TCR beta chain derives from a study of pediatric ulcerative colitis. This CDR3 contains 15 residues. The germline V and J ends were trimmed by 2 bases and 4 bases, with 14 bases remaining between them. Per the germline V gene, CDR1 is MNHEY and CDR2 is SMNVEV (reference sequence). The method was immunoSEQ multiplex PCR; TCRdb's version includes in-frame clones alone and lacks a portion of them. The profile shows tens of thousands of clones, approximately 87% of them singletons. The gene calls are TRBV27 and TRBJ1-2; D is ambiguous. The specimen was blood. The clonotype comes from a boy aged 5-17 years who was a control in a study of pediatric ulcerative colitis. The CDR3 reads CASSLAYGGGYGYTF. CDR3 nucleotides: TGTGCCAGCAGTTTAGCATACGGTGGAGGCTATGGCTACACCTTC.